This T cell receptor (beta chain) was sequenced for a study of OX40 agonist ivuxolimab in advanced cancers. The CDR3 length is 21 residues. No patient had autoimmune disease or received systemic immunosuppression. Assay: immunoSEQ multiplex PCR; the TCRdb copy retains only in-frame clones and omits some. The repertoire holds fewer than 85,000 clones, with under 95% as singletons. The sequencing here drew on CD4+ or CD8+ T cells sorted from blood, taken in a trial of the OX40 agonist ivuxolimab. The gene calls are TRBV21-1 and TRBJ2-7; the DNA was not used to check the table's D call, TRBD1. TRBV21-1 counts as a pseudogene. The TCR comes from an adult with an advanced solid tumor such as melanoma, head and neck, liver or kidney cancer. CDR3 loop: CASSKKGRASWGQRAAYEQYF. In DNA form, the CDR3 reads TGTGCCAGCAGCAAAAAGGGCAGGGCGTCTTGGGGACAGCGAGCCGCCTACGAGCAGTACTTC.